Shown below are 19 T cell receptor beta chains from a single sample sequenced in a study of blood T cell repertoires in COVID-19. Sequencing was performed with immunoSEQ multiplex PCR; in TCRdb, only in-frame clones are kept and a portion is missing. Found here are 100,000 to 150,000 clones, about 89% of them singletons; the top ten hold approximately 4.3%. Specimen: peripheral blood. The receptors derive from a man between 60 and 70 years old with COVID-19, enrolled during active disease.

This chain joins TRBV4-2 and TRBJ2-1, with a possible D match to TRBD1 (5 bases). V dropped 0 bases and J dropped 0 bases, with 9 bases sitting between them. Germline V gene lookup returns CDR1 LGHNA and CDR2 YNFKEQ. The CDR3 spans 16 residues. DNA for the CDR3: TGTGCCAGCAGCCAAGAGGACACCAGCTCCTACAATGAGCAGTTCTTC. Translating it yields CASSQEDTSSYNEQFF.

V is TRBV4-3 and J is TRBJ1-5, with a possible D match to TRBD1 (6 bases). V dropped 3 bases and J dropped 7 bases, with 10 bases sitting between them. The CDR3 has 13 residues. The germline CDR1 and CDR2 sequences are LGHNA and YSLEER. The CDR3: CASSQRTDQPQHF. CDR3 nucleotide sequence: TGCGCCAGCAGCCAGAGGACAGACCAGCCCCAGCATTTT.

Written as DNA, the CDR3 is TGTGCCAGCAGTTCCGGGGTCGGGGAGCTGTTTTTT. Amino acids: CASSSGVGELFF. V usage is TRBV27 and J usage is TRBJ2-2; maybe TRBD2 (5 bases). V was trimmed by 4 bases and J by 7 bases, leaving 7 bases between them. The CDR3 length is 12 residues. Germline V CDR1 and CDR2: MNHEY, SMNVEV (reference sequence).

Concerning this clone: Additional DNA sequences in this sample encode the identical CDR3. The chain recombines TRBV6-5 with TRBJ2-7; tentative D call: TRBD1 (6 bases). V lost 6 bases and J 6 bases, leaving 12 bases between the germline ends. The CDR3 is 12 residues long. Germline assignment: CDR1 MNHEY and CDR2 SVGAGI. This CDR3 is CASRNTGSEQYF. The CDR3 bases are TGTGCCAGCAGAAACACAGGGTCCGAGCAGTACTTC.

V usage is TRBV5-1 and J usage is TRBJ1-1; D ambiguous. Trimming pared 0 bases from V and 3 bases from J, leaving 12 bases between. The V gene's germline CDR1 is SGHRS and CDR2 YFSETQ. This CDR3 contains 15 residues. The CDR3 coding sequence is TGCGCCAGCAGCTTGGAGGAGGGCGGCTACACTGAAGCTTTCTTT. This translates into CASSLEEGGYTEAFF.

The genes are TRBV12-3 or TRBV12-4 and TRBJ1-2, with D possibly matching TRBD1 (6 bases). The CDR3 spans 13 residues. Trimming removed 7 bases from V and 5 bases from J, with 14 bases in between. Here the CDR3 DNA reads TGTGCCAGCACCTTAACAGGGATTTATGGCTACACCTTC. It translates to CASTLTGIYGYTF.

V and J are TRBV3-1 (or the pseudogene TRBV3-2) and TRBJ2-3, with a tentative D call TRBD2 (5 bases). Trimming took off 1 base at V and 2 bases at J, with 13 bases between the two ends. The CDR3 has 16 residues. Germline CDR1 LGHDT, CDR2 YNNKEL (reference sequence). The CDR3, as DNA: TGTGCCAGCAGCCAAGGGCTAGCTCTCAACACAGATACGCAGTATTTT. Amino acid sequence: CASSQGLALNTDTQYF.

V and J are TRBV9 and TRBJ1-2, with D possibly TRBD1 on 5 matching bases. CDR3 length: 14 residues. Per the germline V gene, CDR1 is SGDLS and CDR2 is YYNGEE. V gave up 2 bases and J gave up 2 bases, with 10 bases separating them. The CDR3 DNA sequence: TGTGCCAGCAGCGTCGGGGGAGCAAACTATGGCTACACCTTC. It yields the protein CASSVGGANYGYTF.

The count of this clone is one. V gene TRBV3-1 (or the pseudogene TRBV3-2) combines with J gene TRBJ1-3; D is ambiguous. The germline CDR1 and CDR2 sequences are LGHDT and YNNKEL (reference sequence). This CDR3 contains 11 residues. The DNA for the CDR3 is TGTGCGGGCAGTCTGGGAAACACCATATATTTT. Amino acid sequence: CAGSLGNTIYF.

This clone has just one count. The chain is built from TRBV3-1 (or the pseudogene TRBV3-2) and TRBJ1-2, with 9 bases identical to TRBD1. The V gene's germline CDR1 is LGHDT and CDR2 YNNKEL (reference sequence). The CDR3 runs 17 residues. The V segment lost 4 bases and the J segment 4 bases; nucleotides outside the gene matches: 13. Here the CDR3 DNA reads TGTGCCAGCAGCCCCCCGGACAGGGGACCCGGGGTCTATGGCTACACCTTC. This gives the protein CASSPPDRGPGVYGYTF.

The V call is TRBV6-5, the J call TRBJ1-2; no clear D gene. Germline CDR1 and CDR2: MNHEY and SVGAGI. The V end was cut by 6 bases, the J end by 6 bases, with 11 bases between. CDR3 length equals 12 residues. The CDR3 DNA follows: TGTGCCAGCAGAACGGGTGTTGATGGCTACACCTTC. The encoded protein is CASRTGVDGYTF.

This chain connects TRBV19 to TRBJ1-1, with a possible D match to TRBD1 (5 bases). V gave up 4 bases and J gave up 4 bases, with 10 bases separating them. CDR3 length: 13 residues. From germline, CDR1 is LNHDA and CDR2 SQIVND (reference sequence). The CDR3 DNA reads as TGTGCCAGTAGTAGGGGACTTTTCACTGAAGCTTTCTTT. Translating it yields CASSRGLFTEAFF.

This clone was counted once. The chain is built from TRBV19 and TRBJ1-5; 7 nucleotides align to TRBD1. The trim removed 1 base at V and 5 bases at J, leaving 8 bases unmatched. CDR1 LNHDA and CDR2 SQIVND come from the germline V gene (reference sequence). This CDR3 is built from 16 residues. The CDR3 spells CASSIGTGWGDQPQHF. CDR3 bases: TGTGCCAGTAGTATAGGGACAGGTTGGGGTGATCAGCCCCAGCATTTT.

This chain uses TRBV5-1 with TRBJ1-2; a possible D gene is TRBD1 (5 bases). The germline CDR1 and CDR2 sequences are SGHRS and YFSETQ. The length of the CDR3 is 15 residues. Between the trimmed V and J ends, which lost 5 bases and 5 bases, there was a span of 19 bases. The DNA of the CDR3 is TGCGCCAGCAGGCCCCCGGGCAGGGATGAATATGGCTACACCTTC. It codes for CASRPPGRDEYGYTF.

This sequence joins TRBV10-3 and TRBJ2-3; weak D call: TRBD2 (7 bases). From germline, CDR1 is ENHRY and CDR2 SYGVKD. V lost 2 bases and J lost 6, with 15 bases in between. CDR3 size: 15 residues. The CDR3 sequence: CAISESQGRGDTQYF. CDR3 DNA: TGTGCCATCAGTGAGAGCCAGGGGAGGGGGGATACGCAGTATTTT.

The table lists this clone with a count of one. The CDR3 DNA follows: TGCAGCGTTGCCGAAGACAGGGGGCTCGCTGAAGCTTTCTTT. Protein product: CSVAEDRGLAEAFF. J is TRBJ1-1 and V is TRBV29-1, with 10 bases aligning to TRBD1. The CDR3 spans 14 residues. The germline V gene encodes CDR1 SQVTM and CDR2 ANQGSEA. Trimming cost V 4 bases and J 6 bases; bases outside gene matches: 8.

This rearrangement joins TRBV7-2 to TRBJ1-6; possible D gene TRBD1, 5 bases. V lost 4 bases, J lost 3 bases, and 13 bases lay in between. Germline CDR1 is SGHTA and CDR2 is FQGNSA. This CDR3 has 16 amino acids. CDR3 loop: CASSSPHQGYNSPLHF. The CDR3 nucleotides are TGTGCCAGCAGCTCCCCACACCAGGGCTATAATTCACCCCTCCACTTT.

V usage is TRBV6-5 and J usage is TRBJ1-4; maybe TRBD1 (5 bases). Between the trimmed V and J ends, which lost 4 bases and 10 bases, there was a span of 16 bases. There are 14 residues in the CDR3. Germline V gene sequence: CDR1 MNHEY, CDR2 SVGAGI. The chain's CDR3 is CASSSSGRWGKLFF. Here the CDR3 DNA reads TGTGCCAGCAGTTCCTCGGGGCGGTGGGGAAAACTGTTTTTT.

The V gene is TRBV6-1, the J gene TRBJ1-1; 7 bases align to TRBD1. Germline V gene lookup returns CDR1 MNHNS and CDR2 SASEGT. Trimming took 5 bases from V and 2 from J; bases not matched to a gene: 2. This CDR3 has 13 residues. DNA of the CDR3: TGTGCCAGCAGTCAGGGGGTCAACACTGAAGCTTTCTTT. Its translation: CASSQGVNTEAFF.